What follows describes a single T cell receptor (beta chain). What it binds is unknown. 13 Jbeta primers and 60 Vbeta primers were used for the PCR. Sequencing used immunoSEQ multiplex PCR; TCRdb keeps in-frame clones, though not all of them. The sample comprises roughly 120,000 clones, roughly four fifths of which are singletons, and 1.5% to 2% rests with the top ten. These data belong to a study of cytomegalovirus exposure and HLA in healthy donors. Background on the study: Caucasian-associated ancestry cluster membership applied to about four fifths of about 370 genotyped donors.

The CDR3 spans 15 residues. The germline V gene encodes CDR1 SGDLS and CDR2 YYNGEE. The V gene end was trimmed by 2 bases and the J gene end by 1 base; junction bases not matched to a gene: 2. Study results and limitations: According to a later analysis, donors in an Asian-associated ancestry cluster reportedly had fewer N-insertions than the 666-donor mean. Later on, a genetic analysis was performed. It linked a missense variant in DCLRE1C with V- and J-gene trimming of TCR beta.

This chain connects TRBV9 to TRBJ2-1; 8 bases match TRBD1. Material for sequencing was PBMCs. The origin of this receptor is a woman aged 18-29 years in good health and CMV-seronegative. The CDR3, as DNA: TGTGCCAGCAGCGTGGACAGGGATTCCTACAATGAGCAGTTCTTC. Protein product: CASSVDRDSYNEQFF.